This entry concerns a single T cell receptor beta chain. This CDR3 has 15 amino acids. Trimming took 4 bases from V and 2 from J; bases not matched to a gene: 4. Germline V lookup: CDR1 LNHDA, CDR2 SQIVND (reference sequence). This entry comes from a study of blood T cell repertoires in COVID-19. Study-level background: PBMCs, B-cell-depleted T cells, or T cells were the source of the cDNA or gDNA that made up the material.

Per the authors' pipeline: Amplified reference gene primers provided the basis for estimating nucleated cell counts. The repertoire was sequenced with immunoSEQ multiplex PCR; TCRdb's copy has only in-frame clones and lacks some. The D gene and trimming were derived from the DNA, and the V and J assignments and clone size from that table. The profile shows 130,000 to 150,000 clones, approximately 87% of them singletons. Sequenced sample: peripheral blood. The source of this sequence is a woman aged 50 to 65 with active or convalescent COVID-19. The chain carries TRBV19 and TRBJ2-1; 8 bases agree with TRBD1. This CDR3 is CASSNFRGPYNEQFF. The CDR3 coding sequence is TGTGCCAGTAGTAACTTCAGGGGGCCCTACAATGAGCAGTTCTTC.